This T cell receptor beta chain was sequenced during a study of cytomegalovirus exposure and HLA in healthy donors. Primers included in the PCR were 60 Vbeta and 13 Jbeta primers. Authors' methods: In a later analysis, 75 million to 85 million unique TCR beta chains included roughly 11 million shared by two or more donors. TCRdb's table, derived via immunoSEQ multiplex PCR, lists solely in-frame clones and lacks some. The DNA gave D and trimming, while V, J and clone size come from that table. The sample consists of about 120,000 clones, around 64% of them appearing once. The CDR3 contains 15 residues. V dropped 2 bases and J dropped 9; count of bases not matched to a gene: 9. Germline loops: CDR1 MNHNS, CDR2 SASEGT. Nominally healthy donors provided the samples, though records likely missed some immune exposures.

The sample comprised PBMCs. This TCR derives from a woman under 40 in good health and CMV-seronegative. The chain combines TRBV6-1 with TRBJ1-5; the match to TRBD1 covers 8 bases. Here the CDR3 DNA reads TGTGCCAGCAGTGAACAGGGGGCCTTTTCTCGGCCCCAGCATTTT. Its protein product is CASSEQGAFSRPQHF.